This TCR beta chain was sequenced for a study of shared clonotypes between healthy human individuals. V was trimmed by 3 bases and J by 5 bases, leaving 7 bases between them. Germline V CDR1 and CDR2: LNHDA, SQIVND (reference sequence). The CDR3 sequence is 13 residues long. Notes on the study in general: Clonotypes that were shared across a handful of donors made up approximately 5% of naive CD4 clonotypes. In having few donors, the study represented limited genetic and exposure-history diversity. Tissue TCR repertoires likely differ from these blood-only repertoires.

Sequencing used immunoSEQ multiplex PCR; TCRdb keeps in-frame clones, though not all of them. Of some 500,000 clones in the sample, approximately 95% are singletons; the top ten hold 0.05% to 0.07%. A word on this clone: Its antigen is unknown.

Adult donors, all healthy and HIV-negative, had no recent acute infections or vaccinations. The rearrangement links TRBV19 to TRBJ1-4, with D unclear. Material: naive CD4+ T cells sorted from blood. The subset was: CD45RA+ positively selected. This clonotype was sampled from a woman in her twenties or thirties in good health. The CDR3 here is CASSIRQNEKLFF. CDR3 in DNA: TGTGCCAGTAGTATCAGGCAGAATGAAAAACTGTTTTTT.